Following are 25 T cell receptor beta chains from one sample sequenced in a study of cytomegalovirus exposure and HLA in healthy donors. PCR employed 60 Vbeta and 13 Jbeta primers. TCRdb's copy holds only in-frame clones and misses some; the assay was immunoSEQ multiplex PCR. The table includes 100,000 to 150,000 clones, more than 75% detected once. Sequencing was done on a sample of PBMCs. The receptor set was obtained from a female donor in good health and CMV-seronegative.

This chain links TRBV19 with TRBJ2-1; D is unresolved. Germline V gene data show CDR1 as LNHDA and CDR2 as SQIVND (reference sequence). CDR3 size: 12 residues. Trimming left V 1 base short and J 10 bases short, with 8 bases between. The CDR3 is CASSIVSSEQFF. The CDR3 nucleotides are TGTGCCAGTAGTATAGTATCCTCCGAGCAGTTCTTC.

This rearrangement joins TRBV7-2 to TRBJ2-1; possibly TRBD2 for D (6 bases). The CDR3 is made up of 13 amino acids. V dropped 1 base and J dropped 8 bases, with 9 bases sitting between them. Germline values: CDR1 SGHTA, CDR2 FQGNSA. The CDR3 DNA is TGTGCCAGCAGCTTAGTGGGCGGGGATGAGCAGTTCTTC. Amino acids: CASSLVGGDEQFF.

CDR3 coding DNA: TGCGCCAGCAGCCAAGTTTGGGGCGGGGTTAGCTCCTACAATGAGCAGTTCTTC. It encodes CASSQVWGGVSSYNEQFF. This rearrangement joins TRBV4-3 to TRBJ2-1; D perhaps matches TRBD2 (6 bases). Trimming left V 1 base short and J 0 bases short, with 16 bases between. The CDR3 extends over 18 amino acids. CDR1 is LGHNA, CDR2 YSLEER, per germline.

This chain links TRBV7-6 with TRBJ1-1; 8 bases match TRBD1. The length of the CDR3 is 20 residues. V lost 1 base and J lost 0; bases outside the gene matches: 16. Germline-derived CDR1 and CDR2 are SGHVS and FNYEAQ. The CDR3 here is CASSLGRTGLLTRMNTEAFF. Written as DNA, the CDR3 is TGTGCCAGCAGCTTAGGACGGACAGGGCTATTAACACGGATGAACACTGAAGCTTTCTTT.

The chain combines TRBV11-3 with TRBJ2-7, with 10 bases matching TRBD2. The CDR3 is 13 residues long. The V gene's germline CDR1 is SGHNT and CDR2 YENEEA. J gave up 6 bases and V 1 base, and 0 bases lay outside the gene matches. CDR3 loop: CASSLGLAGEQYF. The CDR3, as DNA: TGTGCCAGCAGCTTAGGACTAGCGGGCGAGCAGTACTTC.

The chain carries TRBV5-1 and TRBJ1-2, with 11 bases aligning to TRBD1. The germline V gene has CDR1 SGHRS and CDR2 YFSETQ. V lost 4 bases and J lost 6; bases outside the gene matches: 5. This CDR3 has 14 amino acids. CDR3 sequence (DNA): TGCGCCAGCAGCCTCGGACAGGGGGCCGATGGCTACACCTTC. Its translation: CASSLGQGADGYTF.

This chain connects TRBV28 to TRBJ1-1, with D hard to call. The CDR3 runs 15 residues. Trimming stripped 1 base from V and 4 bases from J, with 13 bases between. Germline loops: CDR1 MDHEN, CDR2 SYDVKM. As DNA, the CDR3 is TGTGCCAGCAGTTTATATCGTCGGGGAAGCACTGAAGCTTTCTTT. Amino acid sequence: CASSLYRRGSTEAFF.

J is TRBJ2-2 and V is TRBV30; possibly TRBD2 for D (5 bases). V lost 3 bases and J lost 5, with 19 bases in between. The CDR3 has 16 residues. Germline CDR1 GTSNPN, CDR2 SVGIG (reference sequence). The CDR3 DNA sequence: TGTGCCTGGAGGGCCGCTGGGCGGGTGAGGACCGGGGAGCTGTTTTTT. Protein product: CAWRAAGRVRTGELFF.

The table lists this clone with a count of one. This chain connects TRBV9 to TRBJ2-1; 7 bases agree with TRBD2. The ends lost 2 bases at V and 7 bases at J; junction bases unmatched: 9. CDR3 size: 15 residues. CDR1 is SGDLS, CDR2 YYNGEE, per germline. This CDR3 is CASSVSGGSGNEQFF. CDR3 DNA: TGTGCCAGCAGCGTGTCCGGCGGGAGCGGAAATGAGCAGTTCTTC.

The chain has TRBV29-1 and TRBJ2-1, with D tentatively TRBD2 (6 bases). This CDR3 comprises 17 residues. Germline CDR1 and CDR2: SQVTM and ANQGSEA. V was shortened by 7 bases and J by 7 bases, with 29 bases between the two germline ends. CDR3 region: CSAVLFGSLVLGNEQFF. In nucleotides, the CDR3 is TGCAGCGCAGTCTTGTTCGGGAGTCTGGTATTAGGTAATGAGCAGTTCTTC.

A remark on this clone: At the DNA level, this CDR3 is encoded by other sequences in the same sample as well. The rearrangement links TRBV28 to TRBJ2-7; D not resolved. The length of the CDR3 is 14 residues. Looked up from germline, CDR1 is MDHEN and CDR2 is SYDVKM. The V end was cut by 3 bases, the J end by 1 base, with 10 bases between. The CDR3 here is CASSFQGGSYEQYF. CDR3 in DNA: TGTGCCAGCAGTTTTCAAGGCGGATCCTACGAGCAGTACTTC.

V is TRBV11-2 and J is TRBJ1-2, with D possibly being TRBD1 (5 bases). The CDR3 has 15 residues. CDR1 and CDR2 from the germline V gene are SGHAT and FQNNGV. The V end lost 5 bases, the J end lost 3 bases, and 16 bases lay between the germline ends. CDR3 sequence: CASSPRQTLDYGYTF. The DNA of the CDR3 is TGTGCCAGCAGCCCTAGACAGACCCTAGACTATGGCTACACCTTC. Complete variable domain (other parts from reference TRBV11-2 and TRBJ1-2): EAGVAQSPRYKIIEKRQSVAFWCNPISGHATLYWYQQILGQGPKLLIQFQNNGVVDDSQLPKDRFSAERLKGVDSTLKIQPAKLEDSAVYLCASSPRQTLDYGYTFGSGTRLTVV.

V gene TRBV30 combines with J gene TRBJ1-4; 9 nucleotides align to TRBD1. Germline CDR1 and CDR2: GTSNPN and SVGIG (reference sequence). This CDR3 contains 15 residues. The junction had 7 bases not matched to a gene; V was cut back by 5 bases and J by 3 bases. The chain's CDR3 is CAWGTGMGPNEKLFF. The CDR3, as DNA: TGTGCCTGGGGGACAGGGATGGGGCCTAATGAAAAACTGTTTTTT.

CDR3 sequence (DNA): TGTGCCAGCAGCTTTGGGAGCGGACCACACAATGAGCAGTTCTTC. Translated, it gives CASSFGSGPHNEQFF. This sequence joins TRBV7-2 and TRBJ2-1, with D perhaps TRBD2 (5 bases). V lost 3 bases and J lost 5, with 14 bases in between. In germline, CDR1 is SGHTA, CDR2 FQGNSA. The CDR3 consists of 15 residues.

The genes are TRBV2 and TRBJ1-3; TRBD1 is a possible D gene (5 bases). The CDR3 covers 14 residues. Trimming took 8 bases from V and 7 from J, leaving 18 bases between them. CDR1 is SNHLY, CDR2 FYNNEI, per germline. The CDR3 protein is CASELGALFNTIYF. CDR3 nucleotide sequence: TGTGCCAGCGAGTTAGGGGCGCTTTTTAACACCATATATTTT. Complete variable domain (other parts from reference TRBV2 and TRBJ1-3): EPEVTQTPSHQVTQMGQEVILRCVPISNHLYFYWYRQILGQKVEFLVSFYNNEISEKSEIFDDQFSVERPDGSNFTLKIRSTKLEDSAMYFCASELGALFNTIYFGEGSWLTVV.

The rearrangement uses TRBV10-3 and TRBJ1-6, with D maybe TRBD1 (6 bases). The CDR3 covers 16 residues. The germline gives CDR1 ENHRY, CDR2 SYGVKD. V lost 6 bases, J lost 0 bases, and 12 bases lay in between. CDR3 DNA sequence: TGTGCCATCAGACTAGGACAGAGCTCCTATAATTCACCCCTCCACTTT. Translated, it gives CAIRLGQSSYNSPLHF.

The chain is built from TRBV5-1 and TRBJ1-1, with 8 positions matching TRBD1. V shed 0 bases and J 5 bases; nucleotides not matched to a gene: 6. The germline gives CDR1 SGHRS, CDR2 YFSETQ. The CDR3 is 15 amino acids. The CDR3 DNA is TGCGCCAGCAGCTTGGAAGGGACAGGAGGAACTGAAGCTTTCTTT. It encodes CASSLEGTGGTEAFF.

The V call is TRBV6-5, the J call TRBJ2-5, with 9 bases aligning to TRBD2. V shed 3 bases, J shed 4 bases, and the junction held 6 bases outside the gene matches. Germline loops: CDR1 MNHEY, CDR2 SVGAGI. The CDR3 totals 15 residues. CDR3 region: CASSYSAGGGETQYF. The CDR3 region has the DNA TGTGCCAGCAGTTATTCAGCGGGAGGCGGAGAGACCCAGTACTTC.

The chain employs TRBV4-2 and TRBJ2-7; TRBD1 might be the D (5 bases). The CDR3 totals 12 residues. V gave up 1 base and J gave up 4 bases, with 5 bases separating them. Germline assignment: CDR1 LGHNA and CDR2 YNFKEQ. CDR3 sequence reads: CASSQGQYEQYF. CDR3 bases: TGTGCCAGCAGCCAAGGACAGTACGAGCAGTACTTC.

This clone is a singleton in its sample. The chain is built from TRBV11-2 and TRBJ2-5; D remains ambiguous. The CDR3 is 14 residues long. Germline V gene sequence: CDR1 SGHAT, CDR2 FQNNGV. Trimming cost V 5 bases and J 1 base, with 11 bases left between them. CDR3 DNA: TGTGCCAGCAGCGCCGGAGCGATCCAAGAGACCCAGTACTTC. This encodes CASSAGAIQETQYF.

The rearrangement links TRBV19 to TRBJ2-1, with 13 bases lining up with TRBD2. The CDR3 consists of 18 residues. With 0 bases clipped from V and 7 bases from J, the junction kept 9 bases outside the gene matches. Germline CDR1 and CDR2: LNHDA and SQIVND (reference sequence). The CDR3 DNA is TGTGCCAGTAGTATAGATCTATTGGGACTAGCGGGGCGGAATGAGCAGTTCTTC. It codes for CASSIDLLGLAGRNEQFF.

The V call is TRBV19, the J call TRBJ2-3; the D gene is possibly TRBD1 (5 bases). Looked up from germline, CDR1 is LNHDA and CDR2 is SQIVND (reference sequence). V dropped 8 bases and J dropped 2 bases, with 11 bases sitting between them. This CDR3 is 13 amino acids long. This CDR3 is CASRRDITDTQYF. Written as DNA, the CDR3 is TGTGCCAGTCGCAGGGATATCACAGATACGCAGTATTTT. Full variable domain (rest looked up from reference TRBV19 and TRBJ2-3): DGGITQSPKYLFRKEGQNVTLSCEQNLNHDAMYWYRQDPGQGLRLIYYSQIVNDFQKGDIAEGYSVSREKKESFPLTVTSAQKNPTAFYLCASRRDITDTQYFGPGTRLTVL.

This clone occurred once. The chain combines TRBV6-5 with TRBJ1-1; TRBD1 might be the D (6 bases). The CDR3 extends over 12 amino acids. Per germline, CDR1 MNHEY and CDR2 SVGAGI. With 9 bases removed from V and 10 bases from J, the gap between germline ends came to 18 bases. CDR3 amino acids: CASTGGARGAFF. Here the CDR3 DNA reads TGTGCCAGTACGGGGGGGGCGCGAGGAGCTTTCTTT.

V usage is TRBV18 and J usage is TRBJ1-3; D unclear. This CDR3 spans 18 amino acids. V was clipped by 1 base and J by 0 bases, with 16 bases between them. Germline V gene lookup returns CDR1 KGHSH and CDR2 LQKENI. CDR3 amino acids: CASSPLGPGIRSGNTIYF. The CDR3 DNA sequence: TGTGCCAGCTCACCACTCGGGCCGGGGATCCGCTCTGGAAACACCATATATTTT.

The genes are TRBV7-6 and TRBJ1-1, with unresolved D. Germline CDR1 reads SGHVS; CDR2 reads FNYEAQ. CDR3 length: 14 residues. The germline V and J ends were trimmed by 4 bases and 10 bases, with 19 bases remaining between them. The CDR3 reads CASSSWEGDEGAFF. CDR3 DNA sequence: TGTGCCAGCAGCTCGTGGGAGGGTGATGAGGGAGCTTTCTTT.